The 18 T cell receptor beta chains below come from one sample, sequenced in a study of T cells after yellow fever vaccination. TCRdb reanalysed the 5' RACE reads using MiXCR and keeps one entry per CDR3 protein. Of some 220,000 distinct CDR3 sequences in the sample, approximately 3% were seen once. The sample consisted of CD4+ T cells sorted from PBMCs, taken 10 days after the yellow fever booster vaccination. These receptors came from a man aged 18 to 29 who received the YFV17D yellow fever vaccine.

This clonotype turned up a few times. The genes are TRBV4-2 and TRBJ1-1; D is undetermined. Germline assignment: CDR1 LGHNA and CDR2 YNFKEQ. This CDR3 has 13 residues. V was pared by 1 base and J by 5 bases, with 8 bases between. As DNA, the CDR3 is TGTGCCAGCAGCCAAGTAGGCGAGACTGAAGCTTTCTTT. It translates to CASSQVGETEAFF.

V is TRBV20-1 and J is TRBJ2-1; TRBD2 matches 9 bases. V lost 4 bases to trimming and J lost 5 bases; unmatched junction nucleotides: 3. This CDR3 comprises 13 residues. The germline V gene encodes CDR1 DFQATT and CDR2 SNEGSKA (reference sequence). CDR3 nucleotide sequence: TGCAGTGCTACTAGCGGGGCCGACAATGAGCAGTTCTTC. Its translation is CSATSGADNEQFF.

The chain has TRBV7-2 and TRBJ2-7, with TRBD2 matching over 7 bases. Looked up from germline, CDR1 is SGHTA and CDR2 is FQGNSA. V lost 4 bases, J lost 6 bases, and 12 bases stayed unmatched. CDR3 length equals 15 residues. The CDR3: CASSSGTMSASEQYV. In DNA form, the CDR3 reads TGTGCCAGCAGCTCTGGGACTATGTCGGCTTCCGAGCAGTACGTC.

In this sample, this clonotype turned up a few times. The chain joins TRBV18 to TRBJ2-1; 7 bases align to TRBD2. V shed 0 bases, J shed 10 bases, and the junction held 6 bases outside the gene matches. This CDR3 is built from 14 residues. Germline CDR1 and CDR2: KGHSH and LQKENI. CDR3 sequence (DNA): TGTGCCAGCTCACCACCCGCTAGCGGAGGGGAGCAGTTCTTC. This encodes CASSPPASGGEQFF.

This clonotype was counted many times. The chain combines TRBV11-2 with TRBJ2-5, with 9 bases identical to TRBD2. The CDR3 is 15 residues long. Trimming took 8 bases from V and 5 from J; bases not matched to a gene: 12. Germline V gives CDR1 SGHAT, CDR2 FQNNGV. CDR3 protein: CASRRPGLAIETQYF. The DNA for the CDR3 is TGTGCCAGCCGCCGCCCGGGACTAGCAATCGAGACCCAGTACTTC.

This clonotype was detected ten times or more. The CDR3 region has the DNA TGCAGTGCTAGGCCCCCTAGCGGCCAAGGTATTCAGTACTTC. Translating it yields CSARPPSGQGIQYF. The rearrangement joins TRBV20-1 to TRBJ2-4, with 7 bases matching TRBD2. V lost 3 bases to trimming and J lost 10 bases; unmatched junction nucleotides: 12. CDR3 length: 14 residues. Germline V gene lookup returns CDR1 DFQATT and CDR2 SNEGSKA (reference sequence).

The V call is TRBV6-5, the J call TRBJ1-3; a possible D gene is TRBD1 (5 bases). This CDR3 spans 17 amino acids. CDR1 and CDR2 (germline): MNHEY, SVGAGI. Deletions cut 2 bases from V and 0 bases from J, with 14 bases between. CDR3 nucleotides: TGTGCCAGCAGTTACCGCTCCGGGGGTAGCTCTGGAAACACCATATATTTT. It encodes CASSYRSGGSSGNTIYF.

This clonotype was picked up many times. The chain links TRBV5-6 to TRBJ2-1; D gene unclear. V was trimmed by 2 bases and J by 2 bases, leaving 11 bases between them. In germline, CDR1 is SGHDT, CDR2 YYEEEE. CDR3 length: 15 residues. The CDR3 loop is CASSFLYRPYNEQFF. The CDR3 nucleotides read TGTGCCAGCAGCTTTCTATACCGTCCCTACAATGAGCAGTTCTTC.

This clonotype was found a few times. This chain joins TRBV28 and TRBJ2-7; 9 bases fit TRBD2. The CDR3 is 17 residues long. The germline V gene has CDR1 MDHEN and CDR2 SYDVKM. With 4 bases clipped from V and 2 bases from J, the junction kept 12 bases outside the gene matches. In nucleotides, the CDR3 is TGTGCCAGCAGTTCGAGCGGGGGGCCTCCCGGTACCTACGAGCAGTACTTC. Translated, it gives CASSSSGGPPGTYEQYF.

This clonotype was observed at least ten times. This chain joins TRBV5-1 and TRBJ2-2; D is ambiguous. This CDR3 spans 15 amino acids. V gave up 0 bases and J gave up 2 bases, with 8 bases separating them. Germline assignment: CDR1 SGHRS and CDR2 YFSETQ. The CDR3 loop is CASSLGLPNTGELFF. In nucleotides, the CDR3 is TGCGCCAGCAGCTTGGGACTCCCTAACACCGGGGAGCTGTTTTTT.

This sequence joins TRBV5-1 and TRBJ1-1, with a possible D match to TRBD1 (5 bases). This CDR3 region has 14 residues. The germline gives CDR1 SGHRS, CDR2 YFSETQ. Trimming took 0 bases from V and 4 from J, leaving 10 bases between them. The CDR3 loop is CASSLAAGGTEAFF. CDR3 bases: TGCGCCAGCAGCTTGGCTGCCGGGGGCACTGAAGCTTTCTTT.

This clonotype occurred a few times. CDR3 loop: CASSATGTSGTDTQYF. In DNA form, the CDR3 reads TGCGCCAGCAGCGCCACCGGGACTAGCGGCACAGATACGCAGTATTTT. The rearrangement joins TRBV5-1 to TRBJ2-3; TRBD2 agrees at 10 bases. The V and J ends lost 4 bases and 1 base, in that order; junction bases with no gene match: 6. Germline CDR1 SGHRS, CDR2 YFSETQ. This CDR3 has 16 amino acids.

This clonotype was seen at least ten times. V is TRBV7-9 and J is TRBJ1-2; D is perhaps TRBD1 (6 bases). There are 13 residues in the CDR3. Deletions cut 5 bases from V and 4 bases from J, with 11 bases between. Germline CDR1 SEHNR, CDR2 FQNEAQ (reference sequence). CDR3 bases: TGTGCCAGCAGCCCAGACAGGTTCTATGGCTACACCTTC. This encodes CASSPDRFYGYTF.

This clonotype was recorded at least ten times. The gene calls are TRBV9 and TRBJ1-3; D remains unclear. V was shortened by 4 bases and J by 0 bases, with 8 bases between the two germline ends. Germline V CDR1 and CDR2: SGDLS, YYNGEE. The CDR3 is made up of 14 amino acids. The CDR3 DNA is TGTGCCAGCAGCCCCGGGTCCTCTGGAAACACCATATATTTT. Amino acids: CASSPGSSGNTIYF.

The table lists this clonotype with many counts. The chain links TRBV11-2 to TRBJ2-5; TRBD1 matches 7 bases. Germline CDR1 and CDR2: SGHAT and FQNNGV. J gave up 5 bases and V 5 bases, and 5 bases lay outside the gene matches. This CDR3 spans 13 amino acids. CDR3 protein: CASSPDRVETQYF. CDR3 bases: TGTGCCAGCAGCCCAGACAGGGTGGAGACCCAGTACTTC.

This clonotype showed up just a few times. One junction end disagrees with the germline gene, perhaps due to a read error. This chain uses TRBV20-1 with TRBJ1-2; the D gene is possibly TRBD1 (6 bases). Germline CDR1 DFQATT, CDR2 SNEGSKA (reference sequence). The CDR3 extends over 14 amino acids. The CDR3 here is CSAGDRRFDYGYTF. DNA of the CDR3: TGCAGTGCTGGAGACAGGCGCTTTGACTATGGCTACACCTTC.

The chain joins TRBV3-1 to TRBJ2-1; weak D call: TRBD1 (5 bases). CDR3 length equals 15 residues. CDR1 is LGHDT and CDR2 is YNNKEL in the germline V gene (reference sequence). The V end lost 4 bases, the J end lost 4 bases, and 14 bases lay between the germline ends. The CDR3 loop reads CASSPQDRRYNEQFF. CDR3 DNA sequence: TGTGCCAGCAGCCCACAAGACAGACGGTACAATGAGCAGTTCTTC.

This clonotype showed up many times. The CDR3 protein is CASLTHQGFGDTQYF. The CDR3 DNA reads TGTGCCAGCCTAACCCATCAGGGGTTCGGGGATACGCAGTATTTT. The chain employs TRBV7-9 and TRBJ2-3; possible D gene TRBD1, 6 bases. The CDR3 runs to 15 residues. Deletions cut 8 bases from V and 6 bases from J, with 21 bases between. CDR1 is SEHNR, CDR2 FQNEAQ, per germline (reference sequence).